Below, 20 T cell receptor beta chains from the same sample are listed, as sequenced in a study of CD8+CD57+ T cells in acquired aplastic anemia. TCR beta VDJ and CDR3 were profiled, and genomic DNA was the template. TCRdb passed the reads through MiXCR, listing each CDR3 protein once. The data contain about 98,000 distinct CDR3 sequences, less than 75% of them singletons. CD8+CD57+ cell expansion, shown by flow cytometry, had occurred in the patients selected for sequencing. Sequences were obtained from sorted CD4+, CD8+, or CD8+CD57+ T cells (not recorded which) from PBMCs. The receptors shown here come from a human donor with aplastic anemia.

This chain links TRBV20-1 with TRBJ2-5; 7 nucleotides align to TRBD2. Germline values: CDR1 DFQATT, CDR2 SNEGSKA (reference sequence). Trimming at V came to 6 bases and at J to 0 bases, leaving 7 bases not matched to a gene. The CDR3 runs to 14 residues. CDR3 nucleotides: TGCAGTGCAAGCCCCGGGACTAACCAAGAGACCCAGTACTTC. Its protein product is CSASPGTNQETQYF.

J is TRBJ1-1 and V is TRBV19; 8 bases are shared with TRBD1. Per the germline V gene, CDR1 is LNHDA and CDR2 is SQIVND (reference sequence). The CDR3 loop spans 14 amino acids. The junction had 6 bases not matched to a gene; V was cut back by 8 bases and J by 1 base. CDR3 loop: CASVSGTGNTEAFF. The CDR3 nucleotides read TGTGCCAGTGTAAGCGGGACAGGGAACACTGAAGCTTTCTTT.

This chain uses TRBV20-1 with TRBJ1-2; 9 nucleotides match TRBD1. The V segment lost 1 base and the J segment 10 bases; nucleotides outside the gene matches: 13. In germline, CDR1 is DFQATT, CDR2 SNEGSKA (reference sequence). This CDR3 has 15 amino acids. In DNA, the CDR3 is TGCAGTGCTAGAGTTTGGGCTGGGGGACAGGGCGACTACACCTTC. It specifies CSARVWAGGQGDYTF.

V usage is TRBV7-3 and J usage is TRBJ2-1; TRBD2 might be the D (6 bases). V was clipped by 0 bases and J by 8 bases, with 11 bases between them. Per the germline V gene, CDR1 is SGHTA and CDR2 is FQGTGA. The CDR3 is made up of 14 amino acids. The CDR3 region is CASSLTGGAHEQFF. Written as DNA, the CDR3 is TGTGCCAGCAGCTTAACAGGAGGGGCACATGAGCAGTTCTTC. Based on the CDR3 plus reference TRBV7-3 and TRBJ2-1, the full variable domain is GAGVSQTPSNKVTEKGKYVELRCDPISGHTALYWYRQSLGQGPEFLIYFQGTGAADDSGLPNDRFFAVRPEGSVSTLKIQRTERGDSAVYLCASSLTGGAHEQFFGPGTRLTVL.

This rearrangement joins TRBV20-1 to TRBJ2-7, with no clear D. CDR1 is DFQATT and CDR2 is SNEGSKA in the germline V gene (reference sequence). The CDR3 covers 13 residues. V dropped 0 bases and J dropped 3 bases, with 9 bases sitting between them. The CDR3 region is CSARDRGYYEQYF. The CDR3, as DNA: TGCAGTGCTAGAGATCGCGGATACTACGAGCAGTACTTC.

The chain combines TRBV6-1 with TRBJ1-6; D call uncertain. CDR3 length equals 13 residues. Per the germline V gene, CDR1 is MNHNS and CDR2 is SASEGT. V lost 6 bases and J lost 15, with 18 bases in between. The CDR3 reads CASSQEDRQRLHF. CDR3 coding DNA: TGTGCCAGCAGCCAAGAGGATCGGCAGCGCCTCCACTTT.

The chain is built from TRBV2 and TRBJ2-7, with D unresolved. There are 14 residues in the CDR3. Per germline, CDR1 SNHLY and CDR2 FYNNEI. The V and J ends lost 5 bases and 3 bases respectively, with 14 bases between them. The CDR3 protein is CASSYSLTLYEQYF. Written as DNA, the CDR3 is TGTGCCAGCAGTTATTCATTGACTCTCTACGAGCAGTACTTC.

The chain employs TRBV7-9 and TRBJ2-3; D is uncertain. The CDR3 spans 13 residues. The V and J ends lost 5 bases and 4 bases respectively, with 10 bases between them. The germline CDR1 and CDR2 sequences are SEHNR and FQNEAQ (reference sequence). Here the CDR3 reads CASSARLSDTQYF. In DNA, the CDR3 is TGTGCCAGCAGCGCCAGACTCTCAGATACGCAGTATTTT.

The chain has TRBV10-2 and TRBJ1-1; D is possibly TRBD1 (6 bases). Looked up from germline, CDR1 is WSHSY and CDR2 is SAAADI. V lost 6 bases and J 7 bases, leaving 12 bases between the germline ends. CDR3 length: 12 amino acids. The CDR3: CASRGALGEAFF. CDR3 coding DNA: TGCGCCAGCAGGGGGGCGTTGGGTGAAGCTTTCTTT.

This sequence joins TRBV15 and TRBJ2-3; TRBD2 matches 9 bases. This CDR3 spans 16 amino acids. From germline, CDR1 is LNHNV and CDR2 YYDKDF (reference sequence). V shed 3 bases, J shed 1 base, and the junction held 5 bases outside the gene matches. As DNA, the CDR3 is TGTGCCACCAGCAGGGCTCCTAGCGGGGGCACAGATACGCAGTATTTT. This gives the protein CATSRAPSGGTDTQYF.

This clonotype was observed at least ten times. The chain is built from TRBV25-1 and TRBJ1-4, with 12 bases matching TRBD1. V was pared by 0 bases and J by 6 bases, with 14 bases of the junction left unmatched. This CDR3 contains 20 residues. The germline CDR1 and CDR2 sequences are MGHDK and SYGVNS. In DNA, the CDR3 is TGTGCCAGCAGTGAATATAATGTATTCGGGACAGGGGGCATTTATGAAAAACTGTTTTTT. Translation gives CASSEYNVFGTGGIYEKLFF.

The chain recombines TRBV10-3 with TRBJ1-2, with 11 bases matching TRBD1. Germline CDR1 is ENHRY and CDR2 is SYGVKD. The CDR3 has 16 residues. The trim removed 0 bases at V and 7 bases at J, leaving 7 bases unmatched. Here the CDR3 DNA reads TGTGCCATCAGTGAGTCAGTTGGACAGGGGGCTGGTGGCTACACCTTC. Protein sequence: CAISESVGQGAGGYTF.

The genes are TRBV7-2 and TRBJ2-7; D possibly corresponds to TRBD2 (5 bases). The germline gives CDR1 SGHTA, CDR2 FQGNSA. The germline V and J ends were trimmed by 0 bases and 4 bases, with 10 bases remaining between them. The CDR3 sequence is 14 residues long. CDR3 protein: CASSLAYGNYEQYF. CDR3 DNA sequence: TGTGCCAGCAGCTTAGCGTACGGGAATTACGAGCAGTACTTC.

The rearrangement uses TRBV10-1 and TRBJ1-2; D gene uncertain. This CDR3 comprises 14 residues. V shed 8 bases and J shed 3 bases, with 16 bases lying between them. CDR1 is WNHNN, CDR2 SYGVQD, per germline (reference sequence). The CDR3 sequence is CASLRSPLDYGYTF. In DNA form, the CDR3 reads TGCGCCAGCCTCCGCAGCCCCCTGGACTATGGCTACACCTTC.

The chain uses TRBV6-1 and TRBJ1-1; D gene uncertain. The germline V gene encodes CDR1 MNHNS and CDR2 SASEGT. Between the trimmed V and J ends, which lost 0 bases and 4 bases, there was a span of 6 bases. The CDR3 runs to 13 residues. CDR3 residues: CASSEASGTEAFF. The CDR3 DNA reads TGTGCCAGCAGTGAAGCCTCGGGCACTGAAGCTTTCTTT.

This sequence joins TRBV15 and TRBJ1-5; the D is unclear. The V gene lost 0 bases and the J gene lost 13 bases, with 13 bases spanning the gap. Looked up from germline, CDR1 is LNHNV and CDR2 is YYDKDF (reference sequence). This CDR3 region has 13 residues. The CDR3 nucleotides are TGTGCCACCAGCAGAGAGTTCGGAGGATTACAGCATTTT. Its translation: CATSREFGGLQHF. The full variable domain, completed using reference TRBV15 and TRBJ1-5, is DAMVIQNPRYQVTQFGKPVTLSCSQTLNHNVMYWYQQKSSQAPKLLFHYYDKDFNNEADTPDNFQSRRPNTSFCFLDIRSPGLGDTAMYLCATSREFGGLQHFGDGTRLSIL.

The chain joins TRBV10-3 to TRBJ2-3, with D perhaps TRBD2 (6 bases). The germline V gene has CDR1 ENHRY and CDR2 SYGVKD. The CDR3 covers 14 residues. V lost 3 bases and J lost 7, with 14 bases in between. The CDR3 is CAISEPGRENTQYF. CDR3 nucleotides: TGTGCCATCAGTGAACCCGGACGGGAGAATACGCAGTATTTT.

The rearrangement uses TRBV2 and TRBJ1-1; 8 nucleotides align to TRBD1. With 6 bases clipped from V and 5 bases from J, the junction kept 8 bases outside the gene matches. Per the germline V gene, CDR1 is SNHLY and CDR2 is FYNNEI. The CDR3 has 14 residues. CDR3 bases: TGTGCCAGCAGGACGACAGGGGTTGGGACTGAAGCTTTCTTT. This codes for CASRTTGVGTEAFF.

This clonotype was picked up one time. This sequence joins TRBV19 and TRBJ2-7; 8 nucleotides align to TRBD1. The germline CDR1 and CDR2 sequences are LNHDA and SQIVND (reference sequence). CDR3 length: 12 amino acids. V lost 4 bases to trimming and J lost 5 bases; unmatched junction nucleotides: 1. The CDR3 sequence is CASSRTGNEQYF. CDR3 in DNA: TGTGCCAGTAGTAGGACAGGGAACGAGCAGTACTTC.

This sequence joins TRBV11-1 and TRBJ2-1; TRBD2 might be the D (6 bases). The germline V gene encodes CDR1 SGHAT and CDR2 FQDESV (reference sequence). The CDR3 is 16 amino acids. V lost 4 bases and J 10 bases, leaving 23 bases between the germline ends. The CDR3 region is CASSSETLASVKEQFF. Here the CDR3 DNA reads TGTGCCAGCAGCTCCGAAACACTAGCTTCGGTAAAGGAGCAGTTCTTC.